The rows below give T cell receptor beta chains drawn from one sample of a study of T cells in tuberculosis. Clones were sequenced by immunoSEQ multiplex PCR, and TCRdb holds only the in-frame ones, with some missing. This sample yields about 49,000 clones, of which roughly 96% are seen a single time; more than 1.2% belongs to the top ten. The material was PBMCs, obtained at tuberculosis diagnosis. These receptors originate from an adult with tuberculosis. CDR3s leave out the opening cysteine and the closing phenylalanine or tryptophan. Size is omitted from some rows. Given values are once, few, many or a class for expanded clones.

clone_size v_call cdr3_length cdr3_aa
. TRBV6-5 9 ASKQGETQY
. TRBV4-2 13 ASSQGRPGGTEAF
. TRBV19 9 ASSMGATQY
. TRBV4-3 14 ASSQDIGRANYGYT
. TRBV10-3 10 AISESRDTQY
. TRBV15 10 ATSRDMLDLF
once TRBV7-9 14 ASSLLGEGSYNEQF
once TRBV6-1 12 ASSRTGGSNEQF
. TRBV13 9 ASSFGYEQY
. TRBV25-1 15 ASSPGQPSSGANVLT
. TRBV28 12 ASRQGSSGNTIY
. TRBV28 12 ASSPGPGANVLT
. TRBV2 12 ASRRSAPYNEQF
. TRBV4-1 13 ASSQDSKRINEQF
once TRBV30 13 AWSVSKALTAAQY
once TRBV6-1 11 ASSERQVYGYT
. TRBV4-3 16 ASSLGLAGGRAYNEQF
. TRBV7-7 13 ASSSRRGAGEKLF
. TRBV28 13 ASSFGPAGNSPLH
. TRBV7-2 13 ASSKTGGGNQPQH
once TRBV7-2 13 ASSSSGGSYNEQF
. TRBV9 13 ASSIFSGSTDTQY
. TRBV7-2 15 ASSLRGGGLSNQPQH
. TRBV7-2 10 ASSSGQGAAF
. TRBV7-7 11 ASSSRAQETQY
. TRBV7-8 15 ASSLKSGTKYTGELF
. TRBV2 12 ATTDRGLHNEQF
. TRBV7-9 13 ASSLEGGSGNTIY
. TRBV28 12 AGAGEGATDTQY
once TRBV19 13 ASTSTGLAGNTIY
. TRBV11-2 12 ASSLDPVLYGYT
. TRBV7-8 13 ASSLASGQLYGYT
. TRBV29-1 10 SGDRGTDTQY
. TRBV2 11 ASSEQNGLEQY
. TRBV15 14 ATSLIPGLWADTQY
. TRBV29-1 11 SVSFGTGDGYT
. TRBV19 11 ASSTRLADTQY
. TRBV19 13 ASSMQLAGGGELF
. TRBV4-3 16 ASSQEGSGSGFNYGYT
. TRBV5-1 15 ASSPGQGARGNEKLF
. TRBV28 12 ASSFTRVLNEQF
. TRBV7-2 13 ASSLGSTAGYEQY
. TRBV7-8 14 ASSFKPGQGKEKLF
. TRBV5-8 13 ASNRYRGDFNEQF
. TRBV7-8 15 ASSLARAGVQTGELF
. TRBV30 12 AWSVPGGFYEQY
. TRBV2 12 ASSPDRGTDTQY
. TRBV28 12 ASRPDSSNQPQH
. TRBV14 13 ASSQEHSGVGGYT
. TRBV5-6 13 ASSSSTSSYNEQF
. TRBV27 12 ASSLNSGYNEQF
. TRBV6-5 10 ASTSTSGKQY